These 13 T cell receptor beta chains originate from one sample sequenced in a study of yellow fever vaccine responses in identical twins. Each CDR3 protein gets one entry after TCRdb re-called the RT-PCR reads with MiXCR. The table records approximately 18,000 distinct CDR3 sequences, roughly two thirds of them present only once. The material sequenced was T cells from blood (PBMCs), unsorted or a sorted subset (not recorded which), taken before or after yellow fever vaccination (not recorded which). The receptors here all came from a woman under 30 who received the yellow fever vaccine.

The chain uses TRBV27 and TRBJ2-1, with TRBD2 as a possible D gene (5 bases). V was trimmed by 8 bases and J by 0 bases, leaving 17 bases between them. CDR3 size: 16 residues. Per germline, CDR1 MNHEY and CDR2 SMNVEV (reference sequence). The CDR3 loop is CASRLDVAGSYNEQFF. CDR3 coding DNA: TGTGCCAGCCGACTGGACGTCGCGGGCTCCTACAATGAGCAGTTCTTC.

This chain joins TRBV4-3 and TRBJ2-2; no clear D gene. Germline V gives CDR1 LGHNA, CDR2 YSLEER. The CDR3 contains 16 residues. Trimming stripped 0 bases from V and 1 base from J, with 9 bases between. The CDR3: CASSQDLWRNTGELFF. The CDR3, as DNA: TGCGCCAGCAGCCAAGATCTCTGGAGGAACACCGGGGAGCTGTTTTTT.

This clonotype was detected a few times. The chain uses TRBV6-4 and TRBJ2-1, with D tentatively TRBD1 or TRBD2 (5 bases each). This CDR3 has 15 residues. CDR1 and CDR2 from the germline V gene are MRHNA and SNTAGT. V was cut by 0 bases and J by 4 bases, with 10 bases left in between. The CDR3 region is CASSDSNGGYNEQFF. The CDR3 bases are TGTGCCAGCAGTGACTCGAATGGGGGTTACAATGAGCAGTTCTTC.

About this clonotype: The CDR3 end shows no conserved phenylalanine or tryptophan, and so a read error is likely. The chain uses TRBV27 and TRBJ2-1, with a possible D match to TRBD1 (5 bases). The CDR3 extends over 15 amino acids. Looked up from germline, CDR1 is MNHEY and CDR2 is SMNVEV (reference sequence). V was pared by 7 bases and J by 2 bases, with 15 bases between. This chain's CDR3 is CASNHRGTTYNEQFV. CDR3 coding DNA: TGTGCCAGCAATCATAGGGGTACTACCTACAATGAGCAGTTCGTC.

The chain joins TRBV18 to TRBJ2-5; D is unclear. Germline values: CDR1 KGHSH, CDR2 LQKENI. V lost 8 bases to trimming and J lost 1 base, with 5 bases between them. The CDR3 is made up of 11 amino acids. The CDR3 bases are TGTGCCAGCGTTGCCCAAGAGACCCAGTACTTC. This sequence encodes CASVAQETQYF. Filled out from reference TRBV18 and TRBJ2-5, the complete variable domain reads NAGVMQNPRHLVRRRGQEARLRCSPMKGHSHVYWYRQLPEEGLKFMVYLQKENIIDESGMPKERFSAEFPKEGPSILRIQQVVRGDSAAYFCASVAQETQYFGPGTRLLVL.

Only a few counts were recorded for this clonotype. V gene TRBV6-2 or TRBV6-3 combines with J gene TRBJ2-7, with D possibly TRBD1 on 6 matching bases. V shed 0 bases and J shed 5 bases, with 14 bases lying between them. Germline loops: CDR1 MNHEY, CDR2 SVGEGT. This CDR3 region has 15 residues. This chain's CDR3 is CASSYSLDRTHEQYV. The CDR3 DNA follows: TGTGCCAGCAGTTACTCCCTCGACAGGACCCACGAGCAGTACGTC.

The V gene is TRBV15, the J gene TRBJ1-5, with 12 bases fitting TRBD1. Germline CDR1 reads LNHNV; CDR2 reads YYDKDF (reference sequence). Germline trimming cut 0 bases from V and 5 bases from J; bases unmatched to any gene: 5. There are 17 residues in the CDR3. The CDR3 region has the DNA TGTGCCACCAGCAGAGAGAGGGGGACAGGGGGCTATCAGCCCCAGCATTTT. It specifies CATSRERGTGGYQPQHF.

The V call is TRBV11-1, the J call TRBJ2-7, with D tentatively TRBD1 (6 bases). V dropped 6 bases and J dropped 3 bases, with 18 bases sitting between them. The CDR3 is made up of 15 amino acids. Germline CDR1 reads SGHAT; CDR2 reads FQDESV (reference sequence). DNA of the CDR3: TGTGCCAGCAGGTATCGACTACAGGGACGCTACGAGCAGTACGTC. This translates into CASRYRLQGRYEQYV.

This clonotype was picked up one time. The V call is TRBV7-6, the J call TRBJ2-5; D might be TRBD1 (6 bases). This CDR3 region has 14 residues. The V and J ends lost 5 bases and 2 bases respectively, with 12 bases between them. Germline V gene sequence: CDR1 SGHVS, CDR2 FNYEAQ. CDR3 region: CASSEYGQQETQYF. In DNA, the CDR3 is TGTGCCAGCAGCGAGTACGGACAGCAAGAGACCCAGTACTTC.

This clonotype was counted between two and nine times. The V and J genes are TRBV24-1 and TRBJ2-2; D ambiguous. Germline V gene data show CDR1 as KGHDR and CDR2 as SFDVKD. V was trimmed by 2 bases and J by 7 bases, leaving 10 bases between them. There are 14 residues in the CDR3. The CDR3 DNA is TGTGCCACCAGTGATTCTAGGGATGACGGGGAGCTGTTTTTT. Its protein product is CATSDSRDDGELFF.

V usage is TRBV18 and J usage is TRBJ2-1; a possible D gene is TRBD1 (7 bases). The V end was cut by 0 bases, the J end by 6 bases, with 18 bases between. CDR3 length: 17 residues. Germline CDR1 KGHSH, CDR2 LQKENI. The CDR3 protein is CASSPPSGVRDSNEQFF. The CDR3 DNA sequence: TGTGCCAGCTCACCACCGTCGGGAGTACGGGACAGCAATGAGCAGTTCTTC.

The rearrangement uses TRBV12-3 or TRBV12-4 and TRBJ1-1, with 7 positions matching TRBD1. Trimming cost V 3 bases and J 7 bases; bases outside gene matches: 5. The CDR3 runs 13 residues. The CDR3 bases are TGTGCCAGCAGTTTCAGGGGGGCCTATGAAGCTTTCTTT. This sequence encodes CASSFRGAYEAFF.

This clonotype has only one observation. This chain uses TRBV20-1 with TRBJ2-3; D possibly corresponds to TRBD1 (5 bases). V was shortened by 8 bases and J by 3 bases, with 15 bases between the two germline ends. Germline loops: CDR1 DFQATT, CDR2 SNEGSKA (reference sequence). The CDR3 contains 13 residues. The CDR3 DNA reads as TGCAGTCCTCATCCGGCAGGGACAGATACGCAGTATTTT. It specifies CSPHPAGTDTQYF.